This TCR beta chain was sequenced in a study of tumor-infiltrating lymphocytes in primary liver carcinoma. Study-wide results and caveats: Tumor-adjacent and tumor-blood pairs showed less overlap than tumor region pairs.

Starting material of about 450 ng total RNA yielded TCR beta cDNA via a constant-region primer. Slightly modified ARM-PCR served as the procedure for the TCR beta libraries. These libraries came from three rounds of nested multiplex PCR. The first two PCR rounds used TRBV1-TRBV30 primers with a Cbeta primer, 9 to 10 cycles each. TCRdb reanalysed the multiplex PCR reads using MiXCR and keeps one entry per CDR3 protein. The sample carries 80,000 to 100,000 distinct CDR3 sequences, about 73% recorded once. The length of the CDR3 is 15 residues. Germline assignment: CDR1 MNHNY and CDR2 SVGAGI (reference sequence). Co-extracting RNA and DNA was done with about 17-31 mg of unsorted bulk tissue as input. As for this clonotype: Its cognate antigen is unknown. Compared with germline, one end of the junction differs, possibly owing to a read error.

This clonotype originated in a man between 35 and 55 years old with primary liver carcinoma and hepatitis B virus infection. This sequence joins TRBV6-6 and TRBJ2-7; D is possibly TRBD1 or TRBD2 (5 bases each). The sample taken for sequencing was tumor-adjacent normal liver tissue. The CDR3: CASTQMGVSPYKQYF. CDR3 DNA: TGTGCCAGCACCCAAATGGGGGTATCTCCCTACAAGCAATACTTC.